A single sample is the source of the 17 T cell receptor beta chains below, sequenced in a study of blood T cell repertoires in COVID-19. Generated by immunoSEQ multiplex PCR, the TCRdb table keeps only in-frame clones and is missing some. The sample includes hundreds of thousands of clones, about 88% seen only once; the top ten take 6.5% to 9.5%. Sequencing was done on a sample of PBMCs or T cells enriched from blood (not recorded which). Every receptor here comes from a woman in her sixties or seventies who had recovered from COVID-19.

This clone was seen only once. The CDR3 here is CASSLTGFGEQYV. The CDR3 bases are TGTGCCAGCAGTTTAACTGGTTTTGGCGAGCAGTACGTC. The rearrangement links TRBV27 to TRBJ2-7; D is undetermined. This CDR3 is 13 amino acids long. V lost 2 bases to trimming and J lost 6 bases, with 11 bases between them. The germline gives CDR1 MNHEY, CDR2 SMNVEV (reference sequence).

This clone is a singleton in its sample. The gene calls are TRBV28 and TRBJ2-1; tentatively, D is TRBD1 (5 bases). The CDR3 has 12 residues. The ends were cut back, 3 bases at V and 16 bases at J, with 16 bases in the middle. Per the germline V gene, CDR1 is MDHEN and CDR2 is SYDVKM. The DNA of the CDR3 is TGTGCCAGCAGTTTGGGCGGCAGGGTCGGATTCTTC. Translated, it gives CASSLGGRVGFF.

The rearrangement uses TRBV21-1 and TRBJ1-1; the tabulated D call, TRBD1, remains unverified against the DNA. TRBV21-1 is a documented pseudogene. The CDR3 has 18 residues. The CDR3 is CASSKVLYETGVNTEAFF. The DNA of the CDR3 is TGTGCCAGCAGCAAAGTTCTTTATGAGACAGGGGTGAACACTGAAGCTTTCTTT.

The CDR3 DNA follows: TGTGCCAGCAGTGCAGGGGCCCTCGGGGGCAATCAGCCCCAGCATTTT. Its translation: CASSAGALGGNQPQHF. The chain links TRBV6-1 to TRBJ1-5; perhaps TRBD1 as D (6 bases). This CDR3 comprises 16 residues. V was clipped by 4 bases and J by 2 bases, with 15 bases between them. Germline-derived CDR1 and CDR2 are MNHNS and SASEGT.

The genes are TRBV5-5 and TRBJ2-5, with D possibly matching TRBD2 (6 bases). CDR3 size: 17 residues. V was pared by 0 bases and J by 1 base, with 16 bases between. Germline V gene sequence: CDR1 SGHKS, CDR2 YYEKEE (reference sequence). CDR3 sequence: CASSLEFRVSGQETQYF. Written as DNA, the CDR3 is TGTGCCAGCAGCTTGGAGTTTCGGGTTAGCGGCCAAGAGACCCAGTACTTC.

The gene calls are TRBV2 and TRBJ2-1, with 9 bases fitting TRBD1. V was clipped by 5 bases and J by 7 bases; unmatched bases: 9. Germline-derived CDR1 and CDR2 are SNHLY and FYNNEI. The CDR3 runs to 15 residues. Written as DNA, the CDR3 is TGTGCCAGCAGTCTACAGGGGGCCTCTGGGAATGAGCAGTTCTTC. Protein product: CASSLQGASGNEQFF.

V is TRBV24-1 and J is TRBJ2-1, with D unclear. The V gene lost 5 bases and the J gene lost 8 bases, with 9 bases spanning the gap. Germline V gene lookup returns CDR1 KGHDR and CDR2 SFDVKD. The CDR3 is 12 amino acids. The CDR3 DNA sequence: TGTGCCACCAGTGTGAGAAATCATGAGCAGTTCTTC. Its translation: CATSVRNHEQFF.

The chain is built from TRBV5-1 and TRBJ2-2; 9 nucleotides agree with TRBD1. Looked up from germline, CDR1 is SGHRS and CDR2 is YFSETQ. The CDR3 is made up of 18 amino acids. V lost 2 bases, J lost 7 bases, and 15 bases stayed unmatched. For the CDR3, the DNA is TGCGCCAGCAGCTTCGGCCGCCCGGGACAGGGCGGGTTCGGGGAGCTGTTTTTT. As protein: CASSFGRPGQGGFGELFF.

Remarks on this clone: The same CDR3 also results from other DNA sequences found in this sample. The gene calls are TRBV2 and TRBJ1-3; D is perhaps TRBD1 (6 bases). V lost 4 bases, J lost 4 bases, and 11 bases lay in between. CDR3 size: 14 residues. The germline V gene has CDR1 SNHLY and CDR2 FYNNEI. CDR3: CASSVTGPGNTIYF. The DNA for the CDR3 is TGTGCCAGCAGTGTTACAGGGCCGGGAAACACCATATATTTT. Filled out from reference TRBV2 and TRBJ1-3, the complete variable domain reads EPEVTQTPSHQVTQMGQEVILRCVPISNHLYFYWYRQILGQKVEFLVSFYNNEISEKSEIFDDQFSVERPDGSNFTLKIRSTKLEDSAMYFCASSVTGPGNTIYFGEGSWLTVV.

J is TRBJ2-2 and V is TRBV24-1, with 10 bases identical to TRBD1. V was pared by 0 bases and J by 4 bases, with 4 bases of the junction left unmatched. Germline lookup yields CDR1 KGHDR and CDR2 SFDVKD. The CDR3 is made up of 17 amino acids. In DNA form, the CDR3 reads TGTGCCACCAGTGATTTGGGGACAGGGGCTGCCACCGGGGAGCTGTTTTTT. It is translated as CATSDLGTGAATGELFF.

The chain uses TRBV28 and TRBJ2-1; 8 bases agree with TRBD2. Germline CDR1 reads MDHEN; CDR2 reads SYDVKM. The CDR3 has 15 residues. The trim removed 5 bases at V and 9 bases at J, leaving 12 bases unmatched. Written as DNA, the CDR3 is TGTGCCAGCAGTCCCCCCCCGGGACTAGTGGGTGAGCAGTTCTTC. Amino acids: CASSPPPGLVGEQFF.

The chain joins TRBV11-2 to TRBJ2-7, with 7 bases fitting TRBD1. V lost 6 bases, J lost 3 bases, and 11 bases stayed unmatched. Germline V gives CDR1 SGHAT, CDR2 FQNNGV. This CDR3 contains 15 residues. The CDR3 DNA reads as TGTGCCAGCAGGGACCTTGGACAGGTTCGCTACGAGCAGTACTTC. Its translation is CASRDLGQVRYEQYF.

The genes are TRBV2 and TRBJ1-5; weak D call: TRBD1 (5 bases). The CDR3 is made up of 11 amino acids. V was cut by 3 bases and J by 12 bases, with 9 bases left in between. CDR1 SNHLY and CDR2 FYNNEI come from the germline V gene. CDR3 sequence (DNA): TGTGCCAGCAGTGAGGACATCAGCCAGCATTTT. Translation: CASSEDISQHF.

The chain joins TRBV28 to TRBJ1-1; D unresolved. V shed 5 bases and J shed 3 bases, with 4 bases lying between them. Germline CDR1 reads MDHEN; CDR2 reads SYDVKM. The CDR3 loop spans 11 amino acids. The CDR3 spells CASSLYTEAFF. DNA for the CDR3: TGTGCCAGCAGTCTCTACACTGAAGCTTTCTTT.

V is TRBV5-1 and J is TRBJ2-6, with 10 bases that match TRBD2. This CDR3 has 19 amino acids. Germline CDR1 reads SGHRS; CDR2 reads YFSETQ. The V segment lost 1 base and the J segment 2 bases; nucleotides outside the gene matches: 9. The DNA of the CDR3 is TGCGCCAGCAGCTTGATAGTAGCGGGGGGAGGGGCTGGGGCCAACGTCCTGACTTTC. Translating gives CASSLIVAGGGAGANVLTF.

The DNA of the CDR3 is TGTGCCAGCAGTGACTATGCGGACTCTGGAAACACCATATATTTT. It is translated as CASSDYADSGNTIYF. This chain links TRBV25-1 with TRBJ1-3; D is unresolved. CDR1 is MGHDK and CDR2 is SYGVNS in the germline V gene. Trimming removed 3 bases at V and 0 bases at J, with 9 bases between. There are 15 residues in the CDR3.

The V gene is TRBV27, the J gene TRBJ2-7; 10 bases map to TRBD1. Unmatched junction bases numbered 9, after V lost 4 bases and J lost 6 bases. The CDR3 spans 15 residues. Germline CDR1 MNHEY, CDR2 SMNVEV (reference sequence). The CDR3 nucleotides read TGTGCCAGCAGTTCGTCCTCCGGGACAGGGGTCGAGCAGTACTTC. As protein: CASSSSSGTGVEQYF.